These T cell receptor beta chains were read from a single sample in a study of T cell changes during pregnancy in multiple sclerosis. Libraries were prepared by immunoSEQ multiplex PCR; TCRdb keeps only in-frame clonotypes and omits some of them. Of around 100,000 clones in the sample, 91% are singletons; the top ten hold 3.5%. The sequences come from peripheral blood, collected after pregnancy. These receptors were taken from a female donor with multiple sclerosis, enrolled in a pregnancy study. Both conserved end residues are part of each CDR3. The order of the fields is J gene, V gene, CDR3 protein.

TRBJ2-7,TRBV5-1,CASSLQGYEQYF
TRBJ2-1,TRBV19,CASSIGSGQWQFF
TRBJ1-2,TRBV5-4,CASSPGGGGYTF
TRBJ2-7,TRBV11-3,CASSVDSDDEQYF
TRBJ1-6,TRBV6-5,CASRPGTYNSPLHF
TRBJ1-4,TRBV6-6,CASSYSRGETEIELFF
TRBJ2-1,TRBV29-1,CSVSPLRGAVNEQFF
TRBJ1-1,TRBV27,CASSRQAVNTEAFF
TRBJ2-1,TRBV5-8,CASSPRDRRVDEQFF
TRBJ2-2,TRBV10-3,CAISESTGDTGELFF
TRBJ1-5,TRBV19,CASSIDRGSNQPQHF
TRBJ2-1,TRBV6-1,CASSEWRGGNNEQFF
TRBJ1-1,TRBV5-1,CASSYGGAENTEAFF
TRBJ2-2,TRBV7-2,CASSLSGGGYYTGELFF
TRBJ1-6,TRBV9,CASSVQGGNSPLHF
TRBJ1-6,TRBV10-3,CAIGARGGDSPLHF
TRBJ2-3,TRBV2,CANYRSGTSGGTSTDTQYF
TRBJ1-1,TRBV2,CASSSDSPPEAFF
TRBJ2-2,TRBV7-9,CASSFLLASVGELFF
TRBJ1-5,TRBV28,CASSLVGGGGNQPQHF
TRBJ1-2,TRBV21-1,CASTLGQGNYGYTF
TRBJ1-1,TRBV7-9,CASSLGLLSTGKHTEAFF
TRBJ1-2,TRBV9,CASSASFRGQVDYGYTF
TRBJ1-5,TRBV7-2,CASSLADRVYSNQPQHF
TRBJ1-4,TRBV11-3,CASSSGSGEKLFF
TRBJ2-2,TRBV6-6,CASSPSSGELFF
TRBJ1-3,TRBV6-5,CASSSSPGNTIYF
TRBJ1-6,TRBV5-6,CASSMTGNYNSPLHF
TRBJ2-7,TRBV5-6,CASSLGGGSYYEQYF
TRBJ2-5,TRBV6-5,CAAGRASETQYF
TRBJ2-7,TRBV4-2,CASSPRVAGSYEQYF
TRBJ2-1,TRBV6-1,CASSEISKGARNEQFF
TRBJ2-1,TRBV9,CASSVASGGASYNEQFF
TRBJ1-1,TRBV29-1,CSVEDPRAYRPGTEAFF
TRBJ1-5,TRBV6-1,CASSRGQGANQPQHF
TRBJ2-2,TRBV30,CASGGGELFF
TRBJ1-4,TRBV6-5,CASSYGGAYEKLFF
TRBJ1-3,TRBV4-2,CASSRIQGLGNTIYF
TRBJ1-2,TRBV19,CASREHYGYTF
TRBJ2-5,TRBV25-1,CASSDHRVMETQYF
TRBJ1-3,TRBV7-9,CASSLPPGGAGNTIYF
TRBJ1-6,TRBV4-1,CASSQRSSPLHF
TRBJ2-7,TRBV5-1,CASSLTTGPSNEQYF
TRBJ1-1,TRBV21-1,CASSKLRQARGAPEAFF
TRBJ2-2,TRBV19,CASISGGGTGELFF
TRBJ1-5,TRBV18,CASSGQAPKPQHF
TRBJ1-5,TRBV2,CASSEILGSSQPQHF
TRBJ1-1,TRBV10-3,CAISESMSVGTGNTEAFF
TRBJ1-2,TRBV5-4,CASSLALTGDDYGYTF
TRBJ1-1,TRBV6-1,CASSETGTEAFF
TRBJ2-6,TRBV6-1,CASSAQRSGANVLTF
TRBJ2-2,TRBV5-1,CASSSTSKIGGELFF
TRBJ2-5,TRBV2,CASSDTSQETQYF
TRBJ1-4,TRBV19,CASRGAWNEKLFF
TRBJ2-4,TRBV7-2,CASREGTGAGNIQYF
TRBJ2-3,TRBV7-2,CASSLIGGYTDTQYF
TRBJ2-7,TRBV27,CASSLSSRLSYEQYF
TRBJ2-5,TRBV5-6,CASSSGLRVAGETQYF
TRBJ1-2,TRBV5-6,CASSLGSGTAYGYTF